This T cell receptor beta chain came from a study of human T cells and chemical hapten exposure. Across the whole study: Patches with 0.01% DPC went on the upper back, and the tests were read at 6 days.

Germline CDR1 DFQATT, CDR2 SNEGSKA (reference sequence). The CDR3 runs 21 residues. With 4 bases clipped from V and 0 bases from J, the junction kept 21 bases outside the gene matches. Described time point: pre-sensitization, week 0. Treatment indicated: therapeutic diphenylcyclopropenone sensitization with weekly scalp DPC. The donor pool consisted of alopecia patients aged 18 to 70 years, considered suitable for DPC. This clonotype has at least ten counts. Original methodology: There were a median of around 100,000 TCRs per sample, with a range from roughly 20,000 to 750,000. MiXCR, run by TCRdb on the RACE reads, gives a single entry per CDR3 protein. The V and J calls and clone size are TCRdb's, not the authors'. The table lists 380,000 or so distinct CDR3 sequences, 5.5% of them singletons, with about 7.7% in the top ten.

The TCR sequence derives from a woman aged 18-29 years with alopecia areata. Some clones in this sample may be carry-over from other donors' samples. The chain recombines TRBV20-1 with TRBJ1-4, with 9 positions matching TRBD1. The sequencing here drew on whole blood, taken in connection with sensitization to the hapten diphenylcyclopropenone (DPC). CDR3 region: CSAILRPGQGSFRATNEKLFF. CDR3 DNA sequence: TGCAGTGCTATCCTAAGACCAGGACAGGGGTCTTTTCGTGCAACTAATGAAAAACTGTTTTTT.